Each of the 29 T cell receptor beta chains below was sequenced from the same sample in a study of blood T cell repertoires in COVID-19. Method: immunoSEQ multiplex PCR; TCRdb's copy keeps in-frame clones and lacks some. The data contain 150,000 to 200,000 clones, roughly 82% of them singletons. The sample taken for sequencing was peripheral blood. All receptors derive from a young woman with acute or convalescent COVID-19.

This clone was seen just once. The rearrangement links TRBV2 to TRBJ1-2, with TRBD1 matching 8 bases. V trimming: 6 bases; J trimming: 4 bases; junction bases outside the gene matches: 4. This CDR3 has 13 amino acids. Germline V gene sequence: CDR1 SNHLY, CDR2 FYNNEI. This chain's CDR3 is CASRAGGTYGYTF. As DNA, the CDR3 is TGTGCCAGCAGAGCAGGGGGCACCTATGGCTACACCTTC.

This chain connects TRBV28 to TRBJ2-7; 7 bases fit TRBD2. CDR1 and CDR2 (germline): MDHEN, SYDVKM. V lost 6 bases to trimming and J lost 4 bases; unmatched junction nucleotides: 12. The CDR3 is made up of 15 amino acids. The CDR3 sequence: CASSYNTGLTYEQYF. DNA for the CDR3: TGTGCCAGCAGCTATAATACGGGACTAACTTACGAGCAGTACTTC.

This clone was counted only a few times. The rearrangement links TRBV5-4 to TRBJ2-7; a weak D match, TRBD2 (5 bases). Germline CDR1 and CDR2: SGHNT and YYREEE (reference sequence). V dropped 4 bases and J dropped 3 bases, with 11 bases sitting between them. There are 13 residues in the CDR3. The CDR3 DNA follows: TGTGCCAGCAGCAGGCCGGGAAGCTACGAGCAGTACTTC. It is translated as CASSRPGSYEQYF.

CDR3 bases: TGTGCCAGCAGCCAAGCCGCGAGCTACACCGGGGAGCTGTTTTTT. Protein sequence: CASSQAASYTGELFF. The chain is built from TRBV3-1 (or the pseudogene TRBV3-2) and TRBJ2-2; D is unclear. Germline values: CDR1 LGHDT, CDR2 YNNKEL (reference sequence). V was pared by 1 base and J by 3 bases, with 9 bases between. The CDR3 runs to 15 residues.

V usage is TRBV4-3 and J usage is TRBJ1-5; D remains unclear. Germline V CDR1 and CDR2: LGHNA, YSLEER. The CDR3 is made up of 15 amino acids. The ends were cut back, 6 bases at V and 3 bases at J, with 15 bases in the middle. The CDR3 reads CASSHVAGDNQPQHF. CDR3 bases: TGCGCCAGCAGTCACGTTGCGGGAGACAATCAGCCCCAGCATTTT.

Here the CDR3 reads CASEGQNTEAFF. The CDR3 bases are TGTGCCAGCGAGGGTCAGAACACTGAAGCTTTCTTT. The chain couples TRBV13 to TRBJ1-1; no clear D. This CDR3 is 12 amino acids long. With 8 bases removed from V and 1 base from J, the gap between germline ends came to 8 bases. Germline CDR1 PRHDT, CDR2 FYEKMQ (reference sequence). The full variable domain, rest sourced from reference TRBV13 and TRBJ1-1, is AAGVIQSPRHLIKEKRETATLKCYPIPRHDTVYWYQQGPGQDPQFLISFYEKMQSDKGSIPDRFSAQQFSDYHSELNMSSLELGDSALYFCASEGQNTEAFFGQGTRLTVV.

This clone was recorded once. The chain joins TRBV5-4 to TRBJ2-1; TRBD2 agrees at 8 bases. Germline CDR1 is SGHNT and CDR2 is YYREEE (reference sequence). This CDR3 region has 17 residues. V shed 0 bases and J 4 bases; nucleotides not matched to a gene: 9. The CDR3 spells CASSLGISGVKYNEQFF. DNA for the CDR3: TGTGCCAGCAGCTTGGGCATTAGCGGGGTGAAATACAATGAGCAGTTCTTC.

This chain links TRBV28 with TRBJ1-2; D is unresolved. The germline CDR1 and CDR2 sequences are MDHEN and SYDVKM. The CDR3 totals 14 residues. Trimming took off 2 bases at V and 4 bases at J, with 11 bases between the two ends. Here the CDR3 DNA reads TGTGCCAGCAGTTTAGGGCAGGCGACCTATGGCTACACCTTC. It specifies CASSLGQATYGYTF.

This rearrangement joins TRBV5-4 to TRBJ2-1, with 8 bases aligning to TRBD1. Germline V gene sequence: CDR1 SGHNT, CDR2 YYREEE (reference sequence). The J segment lost 7 bases and the V segment lost 2 bases, leaving 5 bases of the junction unmatched. The CDR3 spans 14 residues. The CDR3 is CASSLQGGGNEQFF. In DNA form, the CDR3 reads TGTGCCAGCAGCTTACAGGGGGGAGGTAATGAGCAGTTCTTC.

The chain employs TRBV18 and TRBJ2-1, with 11 bases matching TRBD2. Germline assignment: CDR1 KGHSH and CDR2 LQKENI. This CDR3 spans 19 amino acids. The V gene end was trimmed by 3 bases and the J gene end by 7 bases; junction bases not matched to a gene: 17. CDR3 protein: CASSPLMGTSGRSWNEQFF. The DNA of the CDR3 is TGTGCCAGCTCACCGTTGATGGGGACTAGCGGCCGAAGTTGGAATGAGCAGTTCTTC.

The rearrangement joins TRBV7-9 to TRBJ2-3, with 10 bases fitting TRBD2. Germline V CDR1 and CDR2: SEHNR, FQNEAQ (reference sequence). CDR3 length equals 16 residues. V gave up 5 bases and J gave up 6 bases; unmatched junction bases: 11. CDR3 nucleotide sequence: TGTGCCAGCAGCCGACTCCTAGCGGGAGTTGCTGATACGCAGTATTTT. Its protein product is CASSRLLAGVADTQYF.

This rearrangement joins TRBV5-1 to TRBJ2-5, with 10 bases identical to TRBD2. The trim removed 1 base at V and 4 bases at J, leaving 7 bases unmatched. The CDR3 consists of 16 residues. The germline V gene has CDR1 SGHRS and CDR2 YFSETQ. CDR3 nucleotide sequence: TGCGCCAGCAGCTTGAAGGTAGCGGGAGGTTCAGAGACCCAGTACTTC. Its protein is CASSLKVAGGSETQYF.

The V gene is TRBV11-2, the J gene TRBJ2-2; D is undetermined. Germline V CDR1 and CDR2: SGHAT, FQNNGV. The V end was cut by 8 bases, the J end by 7 bases, with 8 bases between. The CDR3 loop spans 11 amino acids. The CDR3 sequence is CASSLYGELFF. The DNA for the CDR3 is TGTGCCAGCTCCCTTTACGGGGAGCTGTTTTTT.

In its sample, this clone was seen a few times. The chain carries TRBV6-6 and TRBJ2-7, with TRBD2 identical over 8 bases. After removal of 8 bases from V and 3 bases from J, the junction contained 9 bases not matched to a gene. This CDR3 contains 14 residues. Germline V lookup: CDR1 MNHNY, CDR2 SVGAGI (reference sequence). This CDR3 is CASSVSSGVYEQYF. The DNA of the CDR3 is TGTGCCAGCTCCGTGAGTAGCGGGGTCTACGAGCAGTACTTC.

This chain joins TRBV6-2 or TRBV6-3 and TRBJ2-3; tentative D call: TRBD1 (5 bases). V was shortened by 2 bases and J by 2 bases, with 11 bases between the two germline ends. This CDR3 is built from 15 residues. Germline-derived CDR1 and CDR2 are MNHEY and SVGEGT. CDR3 DNA: TGTGCCAGCAGTTACGACAGCGTTTCCACAGATACGCAGTATTTT. Translating it yields CASSYDSVSTDTQYF.

The chain couples TRBV5-1 to TRBJ2-3; D may be TRBD2 (6 bases). CDR1 is SGHRS, CDR2 YFSETQ, per germline. This CDR3 region has 13 residues. V lost 1 base and J lost 3, with 6 bases in between. DNA for the CDR3: TGCGCCAGCAGCTTGCGGGGGACAGATACGCAGTATTTT. Translated, it gives CASSLRGTDTQYF.

For the CDR3, the DNA is TGTGCCAGCAGTAGAAGGGGGATCACTGAAGCTTTCTTT. It yields the protein CASSRRGITEAFF. The V and J genes are TRBV27 and TRBJ1-1, with D possibly TRBD1 on 6 matching bases. Germline CDR1 MNHEY, CDR2 SMNVEV (reference sequence). V was clipped by 5 bases and J by 4 bases, with 11 bases between them. CDR3 length equals 13 residues.

The V gene is TRBV28, the J gene TRBJ2-1; tentatively, D is TRBD1 (7 bases). CDR3 size: 17 residues. The V end lost 0 bases, the J end lost 6 bases, and 18 bases lay between the germline ends. Germline V lookup: CDR1 MDHEN, CDR2 SYDVKM. CDR3 sequence: CASSLWTGTSIPNEQFF. As DNA, the CDR3 is TGTGCCAGCAGTTTATGGACAGGGACTTCGATTCCCAATGAGCAGTTCTTC.

V gene TRBV15 combines with J gene TRBJ2-7; weak D call: TRBD1 (5 bases). The V end was cut by 8 bases, the J end by 7 bases, with 18 bases between. Germline V gene data show CDR1 as LNHNV and CDR2 as YYDKDF (reference sequence). The CDR3 is 13 residues long. CDR3 coding DNA: TGTGCCACCGCTTCTGCAGGGTTAATGGAGCAGTACTTC. Its translation is CATASAGLMEQYF.

V usage is TRBV5-4 and J usage is TRBJ2-2; D might be TRBD2 (6 bases). CDR3 length: 15 residues. Trimming took 3 bases from V and 4 from J, leaving 13 bases between them. The germline V gene encodes CDR1 SGHNT and CDR2 YYREEE (reference sequence). The CDR3 loop is CASSSPGLSTGELFF. The CDR3 DNA sequence: TGTGCCAGCAGCTCACCGGGACTGTCCACCGGGGAGCTGTTTTTT.

This clone has just a few counts. The rearrangement links TRBV2 to TRBJ1-2; 8 nucleotides match TRBD1. The CDR3 runs 17 residues. Germline loops: CDR1 SNHLY, CDR2 FYNNEI. V lost 4 bases and J lost 4; bases outside the gene matches: 14. The CDR3 sequence: CASSAAPKTGGSYGYTF. In DNA, the CDR3 is TGTGCCAGCAGTGCAGCCCCCAAAACAGGGGGAAGCTATGGCTACACCTTC.

The rearrangement joins TRBV27 to TRBJ2-2; possibly TRBD1 for D (6 bases). Germline CDR1 MNHEY, CDR2 SMNVEV (reference sequence). This CDR3 has 16 amino acids. Trimming stripped 3 bases from V and 3 bases from J, with 14 bases between. The CDR3, as DNA: TGTGCCAGCAGTTTTCAGGGGACCCAATACACCGGGGAGCTGTTTTTT. It specifies CASSFQGTQYTGELFF.

In this sample, this clone turned up a few times. This chain joins TRBV7-9 and TRBJ1-6; D gene unclear. Germline assignment: CDR1 SEHNR and CDR2 FQNEAQ (reference sequence). The CDR3 totals 12 residues. V was cut by 2 bases and J by 11 bases, with 7 bases left in between. The CDR3 bases are TGTGCCAGCAGCTTAATGCAGACACCCCTCCACTTT. Translating it yields CASSLMQTPLHF.

The chain employs TRBV2 and TRBJ2-1; TRBD1 matches 8 bases. The V segment lost 4 bases and the J segment 3 bases; nucleotides outside the gene matches: 8. The CDR3 loop spans 16 amino acids. The germline gives CDR1 SNHLY, CDR2 FYNNEI. Here the CDR3 DNA reads TGTGCCAGCAGTGTAGCAGGGACAGGTAACTACAATGAGCAGTTCTTC. The encoded protein is CASSVAGTGNYNEQFF.

V usage is TRBV19 and J usage is TRBJ2-5; 8 positions match TRBD1. The junction had 5 bases not matched to a gene; V was cut back by 3 bases and J by 2 bases. This CDR3 is 15 amino acids long. Germline assignment: CDR1 LNHDA and CDR2 SQIVND (reference sequence). This CDR3 reads CASSILQGAQETQYF. The CDR3, as DNA: TGTGCCAGTAGTATCTTGCAGGGGGCTCAAGAGACCCAGTACTTC.

The rearrangement links TRBV11-2 to TRBJ2-7; 7 bases fit TRBD2. Germline V gene sequence: CDR1 SGHAT, CDR2 FQNNGV. The CDR3 contains 17 residues. J was trimmed by 0 bases and V by 1 base; bases with no gene match: 9. The CDR3 DNA reads as TGTGCCAGCAGCTTAGGCCCTCTCTCGGGGGGCTCCTACGAGCAGTACTTC. Its protein product is CASSLGPLSGGSYEQYF.

This clone has more than one count but fewer than ten. The rearrangement joins TRBV19 to TRBJ1-2; no firm D call. Per the germline V gene, CDR1 is LNHDA and CDR2 is SQIVND (reference sequence). The germline V and J ends were trimmed by 7 bases and 4 bases, with 13 bases remaining between them. CDR3 length equals 13 residues. The CDR3 protein is CASTEGGLYGYTF. For the CDR3, the DNA is TGTGCCAGTACGGAAGGAGGGCTCTATGGCTACACCTTC.

The genes are TRBV5-4 and TRBJ2-3, with D unresolved. V lost 4 bases and J lost 0, with 18 bases in between. Germline assignment: CDR1 SGHNT and CDR2 YYREEE (reference sequence). The CDR3 consists of 17 residues. As DNA, the CDR3 is TGTGCCAGCAGCCCCCCCTCTCGCGTCTTGAGCACAGATACGCAGTATTTT. The encoded protein is CASSPPSRVLSTDTQYF. The variable domain in full, completed from reference TRBV5-4 and TRBJ2-3, reads ETGVTQSPTHLIKTRGQQVTLRCSSQSGHNTVSWYQQALGQGPQFIFQYYREEENGRGNFPPRFSGLQFPNYSSELNVNALELDDSALYLCASSPPSRVLSTDTQYFGPGTRLTVL.

V and J are TRBV11-3 and TRBJ2-1; no clear D. CDR1 SGHNT and CDR2 YENEEA come from the germline V gene. This CDR3 is 15 amino acids long. V shed 3 bases and J shed 3 bases, with 12 bases lying between them. CDR3 protein: CASSFDQSVYNEQFF. CDR3 sequence (DNA): TGTGCCAGCAGCTTTGATCAGTCAGTCTACAATGAGCAGTTCTTC.